The 5 T cell receptor beta chains listed next were all sequenced from one sample in a study of T cell repertoires in cytomegalovirus infection. TCRdb passed the reads through MiXCR, listing each CDR3 protein once. The table includes some 900,000 distinct CDR3 sequences, approximately 29% detected once. What these receptors recognize is not known. The material was cultured CD8+ T cells from PBMCs, obtained from culture after CMV antigen stimulation. The receptors derive from a human donor in good health (CMV status not recorded). Some clones in this sample may be carry-over from other donors' samples.

This clonotype came up a few times. V is TRBV7-9 and J is TRBJ2-7, with TRBD1 matching over 7 bases. Trimming took 5 bases from V and 3 from J; bases not matched to a gene: 10. Germline V gene lookup returns CDR1 SEHNR and CDR2 FQNEAQ (reference sequence). The length of the CDR3 is 15 residues. The CDR3 protein is CASSPDRKTYYEQYV. CDR3 DNA: TGTGCCAGCAGCCCGGACAGGAAGACGTACTACGAGCAGTACGTC.

The rearrangement joins TRBV5-4 to TRBJ1-1; D uncertain. Germline V gene data show CDR1 as SGHNT and CDR2 as YYREEE (reference sequence). The CDR3 length is 15 residues. Trimming removed 1 base from V and 1 base from J, with 11 bases in between. In DNA, the CDR3 is TGTGCCAGCAGCTTGTGGAGTAGAAGGAACACTGAAGCTTTCTTT. It encodes CASSLWSRRNTEAFF.

This clonotype was picked up many times. The rearrangement joins TRBV7-9 to TRBJ1-1; D remains ambiguous. The CDR3 spans 11 residues. The germline V gene encodes CDR1 SEHNR and CDR2 FQNEAQ (reference sequence). The V gene lost 1 base and the J gene lost 7 bases, with 4 bases spanning the gap. The CDR3 nucleotides are TGTGCCAGCAGCTTAGGACTTGAAGCTTTCTTT. Residues: CASSLGLEAFF.

By share of the sample, this clonotype is medium-sized. Its ends do not fully match the called genes, so a read error is possible. The V gene is TRBV7-7, the J gene TRBJ2-2, with D unclear. There are 15 residues in the CDR3. The germline CDR1 and CDR2 sequences are SSHAT and FNYEAQ (reference sequence). The CDR3 DNA reads as TGTGCTAGCAGCTTAGGCTCAGGTGGCACCGGGGAGCTGTTTTTT. Encoded protein: CASSLGSGGTGELFF.

CDR3 sequence (DNA): TGTGCCAGCAGCTTGGGTCAGGGCATCCACAATGAGCAGTTCTTC. Translated: CASSLGQGIHNEQFF. J is TRBJ2-1 and V is TRBV5-4; perhaps TRBD1 as D (5 bases). CDR3 size: 15 residues. Trimming shortened V by 0 bases and J by 5 bases, and 12 bases separated the two germline ends. The V gene's germline CDR1 is SGHNT and CDR2 YYREEE (reference sequence).